This T cell receptor beta chain was recovered during a study of T cell responses to AZD1222 COVID-19 vaccine. Produced via immunoSEQ multiplex PCR; TCRdb's table is partial and in-frame only. The data hold more than 95,000 clones, with 85% to 90% observed a single time. Per germline, CDR1 SGHRS and CDR2 YFSETQ. V was trimmed by 1 base and J by 3 bases, leaving 9 bases between them. This CDR3 region has 14 residues. Sequencing used peripheral blood, obtained 28 days after the second AZD1222 dose. The clonotype comes from an adult who received the AZD1222 COVID-19 vaccine. The J gene is TRBJ2-3, the V gene TRBV5-1; D unclear. The CDR3: CASSLNRRTDTQYF. CDR3 DNA: TGCGCCAGCAGCTTGAATAGACGTACAGATACGCAGTATTTT.